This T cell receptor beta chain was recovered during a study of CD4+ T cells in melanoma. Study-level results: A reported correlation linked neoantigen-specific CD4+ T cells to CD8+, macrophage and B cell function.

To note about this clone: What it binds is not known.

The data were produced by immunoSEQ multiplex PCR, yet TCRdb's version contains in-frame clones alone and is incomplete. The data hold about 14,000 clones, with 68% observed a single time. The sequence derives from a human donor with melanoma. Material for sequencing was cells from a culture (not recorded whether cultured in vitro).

In nucleotides, the CDR3 is TGTGCCTGGAGAGGAGGGGGCAATCAGCCCCAGCATTTT. It yields the protein CAWRGGGNQPQHF. The chain carries TRBV30 and TRBJ1-5; possible D gene TRBD1, 5 bases. V lost 3 bases and J 2 bases, leaving 8 bases between the germline ends. The germline V gene has CDR1 GTSNPN and CDR2 SVGIG (reference sequence). This CDR3 region has 13 residues. The whole variable domain, remainder taken from reference TRBV30 and TRBJ1-5, is SQTIHQWPATLVQPVGSPLSLECTVEGTSNPNLYWYRQAAGRGLQLLFYSVGIGQISSEVPQNLSASRPQDRQFILSSKKLLLSDSGFYLCAWRGGGNQPQHFGDGTRLSIL.